The 17 T cell receptor beta chains below were found in one sample sequenced in a study of radiation and T cells in renal cell carcinoma. Clones were sequenced by immunoSEQ multiplex PCR, and TCRdb holds only the in-frame ones, with some missing. The data show 100,000 to 150,000 clones, with around 85% seen just once and under 6.5% held by the top ten. Time point defined: blood 2 weeks post-SBRT. The treatment: 15 Gy SBRT to primary tumor, nephrectomy 4 weeks later. The material sequenced was blood, taken from a patient whose treatment included radiotherapy and nephrectomy. All receptors derive from a man aged 50 or older with renal cell carcinoma.

The CDR3 coding sequence is TGTGCCAGCAGGGAGAGCTATGGCTACACCTTC. It is translated as CASRESYGYTF. This chain links TRBV28 with TRBJ1-2; D unresolved. The CDR3 loop spans 11 amino acids. Trimming removed 6 bases at V and 4 bases at J, with 6 bases between. Germline assignment: CDR1 MDHEN and CDR2 SYDVKM.

This clone occurred once. V gene TRBV30 combines with J gene TRBJ2-7; D is unclear. Germline V gene data show CDR1 as GTSNPN and CDR2 as SVGIG (reference sequence). The CDR3 runs 11 residues. Between the trimmed V and J ends, which lost 0 bases and 4 bases, there was a span of 4 bases. The CDR3 loop is CAWSVQYEQYF. As DNA, the CDR3 is TGTGCCTGGAGTGTCCAGTACGAGCAGTACTTC.

This clone was recorded many times. The chain has TRBV7-9 and TRBJ2-7, with D perhaps TRBD2 (6 bases). CDR1 is SEHNR and CDR2 is FQNEAQ in the germline V gene (reference sequence). The CDR3 consists of 14 residues. Trimming stripped 3 bases from V and 3 bases from J, with 12 bases between. The CDR3 reads CASSLSGVLYEQYF. CDR3 sequence (DNA): TGTGCCAGCAGCTTGTCGGGGGTCCTCTACGAGCAGTACTTC.

The V call is TRBV6-5, the J call TRBJ1-2; a weak D match, TRBD1 (6 bases). Germline V gives CDR1 MNHEY, CDR2 SVGAGI. V was clipped by 7 bases and J by 3 bases, with 6 bases between them. This CDR3 has 11 amino acids. The CDR3 DNA reads as TGTGCCAGCACAGGGGACTATGGCTACACCTTC. This gives the protein CASTGDYGYTF.

This clone showed up just once. The chain has TRBV11-2 and TRBJ2-4, with 11 nucleotides matching TRBD2. The CDR3 has 20 residues. Trimming removed 0 bases from V and 0 bases from J; junction bases left unmatched: 10. Germline V gene lookup returns CDR1 SGHAT and CDR2 FQNNGV. The CDR3 is CASSLDLMTSGNLAKNIQYF. The CDR3 DNA reads TGTGCCAGCAGCTTAGATCTTATGACTAGCGGGAATCTAGCCAAAAACATTCAGTACTTC.

The chain couples TRBV5-4 to TRBJ1-1; 8 bases map to TRBD1. Germline CDR1 reads SGHNT; CDR2 reads YYREEE (reference sequence). The V and J ends lost 4 bases and 1 base, in that order; junction bases with no gene match: 3. There are 14 residues in the CDR3. CDR3 in DNA: TGTGCCAGCAGCCAGGGGGCTACGAACACTGAAGCTTTCTTT. Protein: CASSQGATNTEAFF. Complete variable domain (other parts from reference TRBV5-4 and TRBJ1-1): ETGVTQSPTHLIKTRGQQVTLRCSSQSGHNTVSWYQQALGQGPQFIFQYYREEENGRGNFPPRFSGLQFPNYSSELNVNALELDDSALYLCASSQGATNTEAFFGQGTRLTVV.

The chain joins TRBV2 to TRBJ2-5; weak D call: TRBD2 (6 bases). Germline V gene sequence: CDR1 SNHLY, CDR2 FYNNEI. V shed 8 bases and J shed 0 bases, with 10 bases lying between them. The length of the CDR3 is 13 residues. This CDR3 is CASFRGNQETQYF. In DNA, the CDR3 is TGTGCCAGCTTCCGGGGGAACCAAGAGACCCAGTACTTC.

The rearrangement links TRBV13 to TRBJ2-1; no reliable D call. The V gene lost 4 bases and the J gene lost 6 bases, with 10 bases spanning the gap. CDR1 is PRHDT, CDR2 FYEKMQ, per germline (reference sequence). The CDR3 runs to 13 residues. The CDR3 protein is CASSSRPFNEQFF. The DNA of the CDR3 is TGTGCCAGCAGCTCCCGACCCTTCAATGAGCAGTTCTTC.

The V and J genes are TRBV5-1 and TRBJ1-1; D is perhaps TRBD1 (5 bases). CDR3 length equals 15 residues. V shed 0 bases and J shed 3 bases, with 12 bases lying between them. Germline V gives CDR1 SGHRS, CDR2 YFSETQ. Here the CDR3 reads CASSLVGGRDTEAFF. The CDR3 region has the DNA TGCGCCAGCAGCTTGGTGGGGGGAAGGGACACTGAAGCTTTCTTT.

This rearrangement joins TRBV5-1 to TRBJ1-4; D is perhaps TRBD1 (5 bases). This CDR3 is built from 16 residues. Trimming shortened V by 7 bases and J by 7 bases, and 23 bases separated the two germline ends. Per the germline V gene, CDR1 is SGHRS and CDR2 is YFSETQ. CDR3: CASQPAGGTGGEKLFF. The DNA of the CDR3 is TGCGCCAGCCAACCTGCGGGTGGGACTGGGGGTGAAAAACTGTTTTTT. Combining the CDR3 with reference TRBV5-1 and TRBJ1-4 gives the whole variable domain KAGVTQTPRYLIKTRGQQVTLSCSPISGHRSVSWYQQTPGQGLQFLFEYFSETQRNKGNFPGRFSGRQFSNSRSEMNVSTLELGDSALYLCASQPAGGTGGEKLFFGSGTQLSVL.

The chain has TRBV5-4 and TRBJ2-6; a weak D match, TRBD2 (6 bases). Per the germline V gene, CDR1 is SGHNT and CDR2 is YYREEE (reference sequence). This CDR3 has 13 amino acids. The CDR3 DNA sequence: TGTGCATCCCCGGGGGATGGGGCCAACGTCCTGACTTTC. Protein sequence: CASPGDGANVLTF.

The chain employs TRBV29-1 and TRBJ2-2; 8 nucleotides line up with TRBD2. Trimming cost V 6 bases and J 0 bases; bases outside gene matches: 3. The CDR3 extends over 14 amino acids. Per germline, CDR1 SQVTM and CDR2 ANQGSEA. CDR3 residues: CSVLSGTNTGELFF. CDR3 coding DNA: TGCAGCGTCCTTAGCGGGACGAACACCGGGGAGCTGTTTTTT.

This rearrangement joins TRBV28 to TRBJ1-4, with 7 nucleotides matching TRBD1. The germline V gene encodes CDR1 MDHEN and CDR2 SYDVKM. Unmatched junction bases numbered 6, after V lost 8 bases and J lost 3 bases. CDR3 length: 14 amino acids. The CDR3 DNA follows: TGTGCCAGCTCTGCAGGGACAGCTAATGAAAAACTGTTTTTT. Protein: CASSAGTANEKLFF.

The chain employs TRBV29-1 and TRBJ1-2; tentative D call: TRBD1 (6 bases). The CDR3 covers 11 residues. The germline gives CDR1 SQVTM, CDR2 ANQGSEA. CDR3 sequence: CSAGTLYGYTF. CDR3 DNA: TGCAGTGCCGGGACACTCTATGGCTACACCTTC.

This clone was seen only once. The chain carries TRBV18 and TRBJ1-2, with TRBD1 matching 7 bases. The CDR3 is 14 amino acids. V was clipped by 4 bases and J by 8 bases; unmatched bases: 10. Germline lookup yields CDR1 KGHSH and CDR2 LQKENI. Here the CDR3 DNA reads TGTGCCAGCTCACACCCAAGAGGGGACAGCGGCTACACCTTC. This gives the protein CASSHPRGDSGYTF.

The chain carries TRBV18 and TRBJ1-5; D not resolved. Trimming removed 4 bases at V and 1 base at J, with 8 bases between. Germline assignment: CDR1 KGHSH and CDR2 LQKENI. The CDR3 length is 14 residues. CDR3 coding DNA: TGTGCCAGCTCACTTCTCGACAGCAATCAGCCCCAGCATTTT. Translating gives CASSLLDSNQPQHF.

The chain is built from TRBV9 and TRBJ1-5; D not resolved. From germline, CDR1 is SGDLS and CDR2 YYNGEE. The V end was cut by 4 bases, the J end by 1 base, with 9 bases between. There are 14 residues in the CDR3. CDR3 in amino acids: CASSKDGSNQPQHF. The CDR3 coding sequence is TGTGCCAGCAGCAAGGACGGAAGCAATCAGCCCCAGCATTTT.